This T cell receptor (beta chain) appears in the sequencing data of a study of OX40 agonist ivuxolimab in advanced cancers. The CDR3 is 15 residues long. Trimming took 5 bases from V and 2 from J, leaving 16 bases between them. The V gene's germline CDR1 is MNHEY and CDR2 SMNVEV (reference sequence). The assay was immunoSEQ multiplex PCR, and TCRdb's table has in-frame clones only and misses some. The table records roughly 25,000 clones, 65% to 90% of them present only once. This chain joins TRBV27 and TRBJ2-7; possibly TRBD2 for D (6 bases). The starting material was CD4+ or CD8+ T cells sorted from blood, obtained in a trial of the OX40 agonist ivuxolimab. The TCR sequence derives from an adult with an advanced solid tumor such as melanoma, head and neck, liver or kidney cancer. CDR3 in amino acids: CASSLNGRGTYEQYF. CDR3 sequence (DNA): TGTGCCAGCAGTCTCAACGGACGGGGGACCTACGAGCAGTACTTC.